This T cell receptor beta chain was captured in a study of memory CD4+ T cells and cytomegalovirus serostatus. Trimming removed 8 bases from V and 1 base from J; junction bases left unmatched: 11. The CDR3 spans 17 residues. Study-level points and caveats: The CMV-associated TCR signature appears largely within the CD4+ memory repertoire.

Single viable CD3+CD4+CD8-CD45RO+ cells were sorted as the memory CD4+ T cells. Generated by immunoSEQ multiplex PCR, the TCRdb table keeps only in-frame clones and is missing some. Altogether tens of thousands of clones are present, around 75% being singletons, with the ten largest covering around 1%. This clone came up a few times. Its antigen is still unknown. The sequence came from an adult in good health and CMV-seronegative. The gene calls are TRBV23-1 and TRBJ1-6, with 7 bases identical to TRBD1. TRBV23-1 is classed as an ORF, of uncertain function. The sample comprised memory CD4+ T cells from blood. CDR3 amino acids: CASGPTGPSSYNSPLHF. The CDR3 coding sequence is TGCGCCAGCGGCCCGACAGGGCCAAGTTCCTATAATTCACCCCTCCACTTT.